The 4 T cell receptor beta chains below come from one sample, sequenced in a study of blood T cell repertoires in COVID-19. Sequencing used immunoSEQ multiplex PCR; TCRdb keeps in-frame clones, though not all of them. The table shows approximately 75,000 clones, with under 80% occurring only once. Material: peripheral blood. These receptors all stem from a human donor with acute or convalescent COVID-19. The donor label of this sample is uncertain.

The table lists this clone with a few counts. The J gene is TRBJ1-2, the V gene TRBV6-4, with TRBD1 matching 8 bases. V lost 0 bases and J lost 7; bases outside the gene matches: 4. CDR1 and CDR2 from the germline V gene are MRHNA and SNTAGT. The CDR3 spans 14 residues. The CDR3 here is CASSDSARGPGYTF. The DNA of the CDR3 is TGTGCCAGCAGTGACTCAGCCAGGGGGCCTGGCTACACCTTC.

The genes are TRBV5-4 and TRBJ2-3, with 7 nucleotides matching TRBD2. V was clipped by 3 bases and J by 2 bases; unmatched bases: 3. This CDR3 has 14 residues. Germline V gene data show CDR1 as SGHNT and CDR2 as YYREEE (reference sequence). In DNA, the CDR3 is TGTGCCAGCAGCTCTGGGGGGGACACAGATACGCAGTATTTT. The encoded protein is CASSSGGDTDTQYF.

This clone was picked up a small number of times. This chain links TRBV29-1 with TRBJ2-2; the D gene is possibly TRBD1 (6 bases). CDR1 is SQVTM and CDR2 is ANQGSEA in the germline V gene. V dropped 4 bases and J dropped 4 bases, with 16 bases sitting between them. This CDR3 is built from 15 residues. For the CDR3, the DNA is TGCAGCGTTGGAAAAGACAGGCGTTCCACCGGGGAGCTGTTTTTT. The encoded protein is CSVGKDRRSTGELFF.

In this sample, this clone turned up once. The chain has TRBV4-1 and TRBJ2-3; no reliable D call. Germline V gene lookup returns CDR1 MGHRA and CDR2 YSYEKL. Deletions cut 3 bases from V and 6 bases from J, with 19 bases between. The CDR3 sequence is 16 residues long. CDR3 in amino acids: CASSHLDLVSYDTQYF. The DNA of the CDR3 is TGCGCCAGCAGCCATCTAGACTTGGTATCCTACGATACGCAGTATTTT.